This T cell receptor (beta chain) was captured in a study of CD8 T cells in Susac syndrome. General study results and limits: As acknowledged by the study, its TCR sequencing and HLA analysis included a relatively small number of individuals.

Germline assignment: CDR1 LGHNA and CDR2 YSLEER. With V trimmed by 0 bases and J by 4 bases, 10 bases remained unmatched. The CDR3 loop spans 19 amino acids. Isolation of CD8+ and CD4+ T cells was performed negatively, whereas enrichment of TEMRA cells was done by FACS. Remarks on this clonotype: Antigen specificity is unknown.

Random hexamers primed reverse transcription of about 0.45 to 1 ug RNA. TCRdb reanalysed the immunoSEQ multiplex PCR reads using MiXCR and keeps one entry per CDR3 protein. The sample carries approximately 170,000 distinct CDR3 sequences, roughly 95% recorded once. The sequence came from a human donor with multiple sclerosis. This chain connects TRBV4-3 to TRBJ2-5; 14 positions match TRBD2. Source material: CD4+ T cells from PBMCs. The CDR3 sequence: CASSQDPVGLAGGVETQYF. DNA for the CDR3: TGCGCCAGCAGCCAAGATCCGGTAGGACTAGCGGGAGGTGTAGAGACCCAGTACTTC.